The 23 T cell receptor beta chains reported below all come from one sample, sequenced in a study of STAT3 mutations in large granular lymphocyte leukemia. The table came from immunoSEQ multiplex PCR; TCRdb's copy has only in-frame clones and leaves some out. The table includes approximately 43,000 clones, about 81% detected once. Overall study findings and caveats: Every T-cell large granular lymphocyte leukemia patient had at least one immunodominant TCR beta clonotype.

No cognate antigen is known for these TCRs. Material: PBMCs. The receptors derive from a human donor with T large granular lymphocyte leukemia. Some clones in this sample may be carry-over from other donors' samples.

J is TRBJ1-1 and V is TRBV6-4; no reliable D call. Looked up from germline, CDR1 is MRHNA and CDR2 is SNTAGT. The V and J ends lost 5 bases and 5 bases respectively, with 15 bases between them. This CDR3 contains 14 residues. CDR3 sequence reads: CASSQYSRGTEAFF. The CDR3 DNA reads TGTGCCAGCAGTCAGTACAGCCGAGGGACTGAAGCTTTCTTT.

Points on this clone: Compared with germline, one end of the junction differs, possibly owing to a read error. This chain links TRBV6-5 with TRBJ2-1, with TRBD2 matching 13 bases. Germline V gene sequence: CDR1 MNHEY, CDR2 SVGAGI. The CDR3 has 15 residues. CDR3 sequence: CASSYSWTSGGDQLF. In nucleotides, the CDR3 is TGTGCCAGCAGTTACTCTTGGACTAGCGGGGGTGATCAGCTCTTC.

The V gene is TRBV29-1, the J gene TRBJ1-4, with TRBD1 matching over 9 bases. The trim removed 6 bases at V and 3 bases at J, leaving 17 bases unmatched. The CDR3 totals 18 residues. Germline V gene sequence: CDR1 SQVTM, CDR2 ANQGSEA. The CDR3 DNA is TGCAGCGTCCTACTTGGGACAGGGCGAGTTTCCCCTAATGAAAAACTGTTTTTT. Its translation is CSVLLGTGRVSPNEKLFF.

CDR3 region: CASSPSGLDNQPQHF. The CDR3 DNA follows: TGTGCCAGCTCACCAAGTGGGCTTGACAATCAGCCCCAGCATTTT. The rearrangement joins TRBV18 to TRBJ1-5; D is undetermined. CDR1 KGHSH and CDR2 LQKENI come from the germline V gene. With 2 bases removed from V and 3 bases from J, the gap between germline ends came to 11 bases. This CDR3 spans 15 amino acids.

In this sample, this clone turned up once. The chain recombines TRBV18 with TRBJ1-2, with 8 bases identical to TRBD1. V was pared by 6 bases and J by 6 bases, with 6 bases of the junction left unmatched. The germline gives CDR1 KGHSH, CDR2 LQKENI. The CDR3 is 13 amino acids. The CDR3 DNA reads TGTGCCAGCTCGCAGGGGGCAGATAATGGCTACACCTTC. Its protein product is CASSQGADNGYTF.

The CDR3 loop is CASSSGTTSTDTQYF. The CDR3 DNA follows: TGTGCCAGCAGCTCCGGGACAACCAGCACAGATACGCAGTATTTT. The chain employs TRBV7-8 and TRBJ2-3, with a possible D match to TRBD1 (6 bases). CDR3 size: 15 residues. The V end was cut by 4 bases, the J end by 0 bases, with 11 bases between. In germline, CDR1 is SGHVS, CDR2 FQNEAQ.

The genes are TRBV6-5 and TRBJ2-7; 9 nucleotides line up with TRBD1. The CDR3 extends over 16 amino acids. Germline V CDR1 and CDR2: MNHEY, SVGAGI. J gave up 0 bases and V 4 bases, and 7 bases lay outside the gene matches. CDR3 DNA: TGTGCCAGCAGTTGCCAACAGGGGGCAAGCTCCTACGAGCAGTACGTC. Translating gives CASSCQQGASSYEQYV.

The CDR3 bases are TGTGCCAGCAGCTTGGAGTTCGGGGGGGCAATCACAGATACGCAGTATTTT. This sequence encodes CASSLEFGGAITDTQYF. The chain links TRBV5-4 to TRBJ2-3; 8 nucleotides match TRBD2. J gave up 2 bases and V 0 bases, and 8 bases lay outside the gene matches. CDR1 and CDR2 from the germline V gene are SGHNT and YYREEE (reference sequence). This CDR3 comprises 17 residues.

The chain has TRBV5-1 and TRBJ2-1; D could derive from TRBD1 or TRBD2 (6 bases each). Germline loops: CDR1 SGHRS, CDR2 YFSETQ. This CDR3 has 16 residues. Trimming left V 2 bases short and J 1 base short, with 13 bases between. CDR3 sequence (DNA): TGCGCCAGCAGCTTAAATGAAGGGGGGTCCTACAATGAGCAGTTCTTC. Its protein product is CASSLNEGGSYNEQFF. The variable domain in full, completed from reference TRBV5-1 and TRBJ2-1, reads KAGVTQTPRYLIKTRGQQVTLSCSPISGHRSVSWYQQTPGQGLQFLFEYFSETQRNKGNFPGRFSGRQFSNSRSEMNVSTLELGDSALYLCASSLNEGGSYNEQFFGPGTRLTVL.

The chain links TRBV5-1 to TRBJ1-5; D ambiguous. This CDR3 is 13 amino acids long. CDR1 is SGHRS, CDR2 YFSETQ, per germline. The V end was cut by 5 bases, the J end by 3 bases, with 9 bases between. The CDR3 coding sequence is TGCGCCAGCAGGAGCGGGGACAATCAGCCCCAGCATTTT. It translates to CASRSGDNQPQHF.

CDR3: CASSQEAGLSTDTQYF. The CDR3 bases are TGCGCCAGCAGCCAAGAGGCAGGGCTTAGCACAGATACGCAGTATTTT. The chain combines TRBV4-3 with TRBJ2-3; a possible D gene is TRBD1 (5 bases). The germline V gene encodes CDR1 LGHNA and CDR2 YSLEER. V lost 0 bases and J lost 0, with 10 bases in between. The CDR3 covers 16 residues.

The chain links TRBV18 to TRBJ2-7, with D perhaps given as TRBD1 or TRBD2 (5 bases each). The CDR3 runs 15 residues. V was trimmed by 3 bases and J by 0 bases, leaving 12 bases between them. CDR1 is KGHSH, CDR2 LQKENI, per germline. The CDR3 DNA reads TGTGCCAGCTCACCGCGCCGGGACCCCTCCTACGAGCAGTACTTC. It specifies CASSPRRDPSYEQYF.

This clone appeared once. The J gene is TRBJ1-2, the V gene TRBV6-5; D call uncertain. CDR1 is MNHEY and CDR2 is SVGAGI in the germline V gene. This CDR3 has 15 amino acids. V lost 7 bases, J lost 1 base, and 16 bases lay in between. CDR3 residues: CASTKATQLNYGYTF. DNA for the CDR3: TGTGCCAGCACCAAGGCGACCCAGCTTAACTATGGCTACACCTTC.

The chain is built from TRBV5-4 and TRBJ1-4; D is undetermined. V shed 0 bases and J shed 5 bases, with 8 bases lying between them. The germline V gene encodes CDR1 SGHNT and CDR2 YYREEE (reference sequence). The CDR3 runs to 14 residues. This chain's CDR3 is CASSLAGVNEKLFF. For the CDR3, the DNA is TGTGCCAGCAGCTTGGCCGGAGTCAATGAAAAACTGTTTTTT.

The chain couples TRBV27 to TRBJ1-1; D remains ambiguous. Germline CDR1 MNHEY, CDR2 SMNVEV (reference sequence). The CDR3 runs 13 residues. V lost 0 bases and J lost 8, with 10 bases in between. Written as DNA, the CDR3 is TGTGCCAGCAGTTTATCTCGCGGAATGGAAGCTTTCTTT. This encodes CASSLSRGMEAFF.

The V and J genes are TRBV6-1 and TRBJ1-5; the D gene is possibly TRBD1 (5 bases). Germline CDR1 and CDR2: MNHNS and SASEGT. Between the trimmed V and J ends, which lost 9 bases and 3 bases, there was a span of 12 bases. The CDR3 is made up of 13 amino acids. CDR3 DNA: TGTGCCAGTGCGGGGGATTTCAATCAGCCCCAGCATTTT. It encodes CASAGDFNQPQHF.

This clone was counted a few times. V and J are TRBV28 and TRBJ1-1, with D unclear. This CDR3 comprises 12 residues. The germline CDR1 and CDR2 sequences are MDHEN and SYDVKM. Trimming removed 4 bases at V and 1 base at J, with 4 bases between. The CDR3 DNA reads TGTGCCAGCAGTTGGGCGAACACTGAAGCTTTCTTT. Translating it yields CASSWANTEAFF.

The chain uses TRBV5-1 and TRBJ2-7; D tentatively reads TRBD1 or TRBD2 (5 bases each). V lost 0 bases and J 5 bases, leaving 18 bases between the germline ends. CDR3 size: 16 residues. CDR1 and CDR2 from the germline V gene are SGHRS and YFSETQ. As DNA, the CDR3 is TGCGCCAGCAGCTTGGGGGTTGGGGGTCTGAACGACGAGCAGTACGTC. Amino acid sequence: CASSLGVGGLNDEQYV.

This chain uses TRBV5-5 with TRBJ2-7; D is undetermined. CDR3 length: 12 residues. Between the trimmed V and J ends, which lost 2 bases and 4 bases, there was a span of 7 bases. The germline gives CDR1 SGHKS, CDR2 YYEKEE (reference sequence). The CDR3 bases are TGTGCCAGCAGCTTTAATGCGTACGAGCAGTACTTC. This codes for CASSFNAYEQYF.

The CDR3 here is CASTETAGELFF. The CDR3 DNA reads TGTGCCAGCACCGAGACGGCTGGGGAGCTGTTTTTT. The chain employs TRBV5-4 and TRBJ2-2; D remains ambiguous. The CDR3 sequence is 12 residues long. Trimming stripped 6 bases from V and 8 bases from J, with 11 bases between. Germline CDR1 is SGHNT and CDR2 is YYREEE (reference sequence).

V gene TRBV18 combines with J gene TRBJ2-7; D unclear. CDR3 length: 13 amino acids. Trimming removed 2 bases from V and 1 base from J, with 6 bases in between. The germline V gene has CDR1 KGHSH and CDR2 LQKENI. The CDR3, as DNA: TGTGCCAGCTCACCAACCGAATCCTACGAGCAGTACGTC. Translation: CASSPTESYEQYV.

This chain links TRBV5-1 with TRBJ1-4, with D uncertain. Germline CDR1 and CDR2: SGHRS and YFSETQ. The CDR3 has 17 amino acids. V gave up 3 bases and J gave up 0 bases, with 15 bases separating them. The CDR3 reads CASSSLGGRATNEKLFF. CDR3 sequence (DNA): TGCGCCAGCAGCTCCTTGGGAGGACGGGCAACTAATGAAAAACTGTTTTTT.

The chain is built from TRBV5-4 and TRBJ1-1; 7 nucleotides line up with TRBD1. This CDR3 has 14 amino acids. V gave up 4 bases and J gave up 3 bases; unmatched junction bases: 6. Germline V gives CDR1 SGHNT, CDR2 YYREEE (reference sequence). This CDR3 is CASSGMGQHTEAFF. The DNA for the CDR3 is TGTGCCAGCAGCGGGATGGGACAGCACACTGAAGCTTTCTTT.